This passage covers 15 T cell receptor beta chains from one sample sequenced in a study of OX40 agonist ivuxolimab in advanced cancers. Method: immunoSEQ multiplex PCR; TCRdb's copy keeps in-frame clones and lacks some. The sample lists tens of thousands of clones, 88% occurring once. The specimen comprised CD4+ or CD8+ T cells sorted from blood, sampled in a trial of the OX40 agonist ivuxolimab. These receptor sequences come from an adult with an advanced solid tumor such as melanoma, head and neck, liver or kidney cancer.

This clone was counted a single time. The CDR3, as DNA: TGTGCCAGCAGTTTATCCCCAGGGATGAGGTGGTCCGAGCAGTACTTC. Its protein is CASSLSPGMRWSEQYF. The chain links TRBV27 to TRBJ2-7; weak D call: TRBD1 (5 bases). The V gene's germline CDR1 is MNHEY and CDR2 SMNVEV (reference sequence). CDR3 length equals 16 residues. V lost 0 bases, J lost 6 bases, and 18 bases lay in between.

The gene calls are TRBV27 and TRBJ1-4; D may be TRBD1 (6 bases). V was pared by 3 bases and J by 5 bases, with 16 bases between. Per the germline V gene, CDR1 is MNHEY and CDR2 is SMNVEV (reference sequence). The CDR3 is 16 residues long. CDR3 amino acids: CASSLTIGGLNEKLFF. The CDR3 bases are TGTGCCAGCAGTTTGACAATAGGGGGGTTGAATGAAAAACTGTTTTTT. The variable domain in full, completed from reference TRBV27 and TRBJ1-4, reads EAQVTQNPRYLITVTGKKLTVTCSQNMNHEYMSWYRQDPGLGLRQIYYSMNVEVTDKGDVPEGYKVSRKEKRNFPLILESPSPNQTSLYFCASSLTIGGLNEKLFFGSGTQLSVL.

The gene calls are TRBV19 and TRBJ2-2, with 8 nucleotides matching TRBD2. This CDR3 region has 17 residues. V gave up 0 bases and J gave up 7 bases; unmatched junction bases: 10. Germline CDR1 and CDR2: LNHDA and SQIVND (reference sequence). This CDR3 is CASSIDLKAGGLGELFF. DNA of the CDR3: TGTGCCAGTAGTATAGATCTGAAGGCGGGGGGACTCGGGGAGCTGTTTTTT.

V gene TRBV6-5 combines with J gene TRBJ1-3; D gene uncertain. V lost 0 bases and J 3 bases, leaving 6 bases between the germline ends. The CDR3 has 14 amino acids. Per germline, CDR1 MNHEY and CDR2 SVGAGI. CDR3 coding DNA: TGTGCCAGCAGTTACTCGTGGGATGGAAACACCATATATTTT. Translation gives CASSYSWDGNTIYF.

The J gene is TRBJ1-4, the V gene TRBV5-6; 7 bases align to TRBD1. V lost 0 bases, J lost 8 bases, and 16 bases stayed unmatched. In germline, CDR1 is SGHDT, CDR2 YYEEEE. The CDR3 has 18 residues. In DNA, the CDR3 is TGTGCCAGCAGCTTGGCCGGGACAGTGATCCGCCGGGGAGAAAAACTGTTTTTT. Translated, it gives CASSLAGTVIRRGEKLFF.

This clone was found a few times. This chain links TRBV11-2 with TRBJ2-3; 10 nucleotides line up with TRBD1. The J segment lost 1 base and the V segment lost 5 bases, leaving 6 bases of the junction unmatched. CDR1 is SGHAT, CDR2 FQNNGV, per germline. CDR3 length: 16 amino acids. This CDR3 is CASSPWDRGGTDTQYF. CDR3 bases: TGTGCCAGCAGCCCCTGGGACAGGGGAGGCACAGATACGCAGTATTTT.

This rearrangement joins TRBV7-8 to TRBJ2-4; D is undetermined. Between the trimmed V and J ends, which lost 4 bases and 0 bases, there was a span of 16 bases. From germline, CDR1 is SGHVS and CDR2 FQNEAQ. The CDR3 is 17 residues long. The chain's CDR3 is CASSSSPGQIAKNIQYF. The CDR3 nucleotides read TGTGCCAGCAGCTCCTCCCCAGGCCAGATAGCCAAAAACATTCAGTACTTC.

This clone has more than one count but fewer than ten. The genes are TRBV6-5 and TRBJ1-1; perhaps TRBD1 as D (6 bases). The V gene's germline CDR1 is MNHEY and CDR2 SVGAGI. V was trimmed by 5 bases and J by 0 bases, leaving 13 bases between them. This CDR3 contains 15 residues. The CDR3 spells CASSPTGGLNTEAFF. In DNA, the CDR3 is TGTGCCAGCAGTCCGACAGGAGGATTGAACACTGAAGCTTTCTTT.

This chain links TRBV10-3 with TRBJ2-7; D may be TRBD2 (7 bases). CDR1 is ENHRY and CDR2 is SYGVKD in the germline V gene. With 2 bases removed from V and 4 bases from J, the gap between germline ends came to 18 bases. This CDR3 region has 16 residues. CDR3 loop: CAISEARGGAAYEQYF. DNA of the CDR3: TGTGCCATCAGTGAGGCGAGGGGGGGGGCTGCTTACGAGCAGTACTTC.

The rearrangement links TRBV6-1 to TRBJ1-5, with TRBD1 as a possible D gene (6 bases). This CDR3 contains 15 residues. Trimming pared 5 bases from V and 0 bases from J, leaving 11 bases between. Germline CDR1 reads MNHNS; CDR2 reads SASEGT. The CDR3: CASSSGTYSNQPQHF. CDR3 nucleotide sequence: TGTGCCAGCAGTTCCGGGACATATAGCAATCAGCCCCAGCATTTT.

The rearrangement joins TRBV5-1 to TRBJ2-1; 8 positions match TRBD2. Germline CDR1 and CDR2: SGHRS and YFSETQ. The J segment lost 5 bases and the V segment lost 4 bases, leaving 2 bases of the junction unmatched. This CDR3 region has 13 residues. The chain's CDR3 is CASSTSGNNEQFF. CDR3 DNA: TGCGCCAGCAGCACTAGCGGAAACAATGAGCAGTTCTTC.

The J gene is TRBJ1-1, the V gene TRBV5-1; weak D call: TRBD1 (5 bases). CDR3 size: 14 residues. Germline CDR1 and CDR2: SGHRS and YFSETQ. The V and J ends lost 4 bases and 1 base respectively, with 11 bases between them. The DNA for the CDR3 is TGCGCCAGCAGCCCGAGCGGGGGGAACACTGAAGCTTTCTTT. Translating gives CASSPSGGNTEAFF.

CDR3 in amino acids: CASSLQRDYEQYF. CDR3 bases: TGTGCCAGCAGCTTACAGCGAGACTACGAGCAGTACTTC. The rearrangement uses TRBV7-9 and TRBJ2-7; D not resolved. Trimming shortened V by 2 bases and J by 3 bases, and 8 bases separated the two germline ends. CDR3 size: 13 residues. Germline-derived CDR1 and CDR2 are SEHNR and FQNEAQ (reference sequence).

This CDR3 reads CASSPLPPSSYEQYF. The CDR3 DNA reads as TGTGCCAGCAGCCCCCTACCGCCGAGCTCCTACGAGCAGTACTTC. The chain is built from TRBV7-9 and TRBJ2-7; D is uncertain. This CDR3 comprises 15 residues. CDR1 and CDR2 from the germline V gene are SEHNR and FQNEAQ (reference sequence). Trimming removed 5 bases at V and 0 bases at J, with 14 bases between.

Only a few counts were recorded for this clone. The V and J genes are TRBV5-6 and TRBJ2-7; D unclear. V lost 3 bases and J lost 7, with 11 bases in between. Germline loops: CDR1 SGHDT, CDR2 YYEEEE. CDR3 length: 12 residues. The CDR3 region has the DNA TGTGCCAGCAGCTGGGGTGGCCGAGAGCAGTACTTC. Its protein product is CASSWGGREQYF.